A selection of T cell receptor beta chains follows, all from one sample in a study of shared clonotypes between healthy human individuals. Method: immunoSEQ multiplex PCR; TCRdb's copy keeps in-frame clones and lacks some. The table shows around 2,000,000 clones, with 90% to 95% occurring only once. The specimen was naive CD4+ T cells sorted from blood. The receptors stem from a man between 18 and 29 years old in good health. CDR3s leave out the opening cysteine and the closing phenylalanine or tryptophan.

TRBJ2-3 TRBV4-1 ASSRPDRLAGGSTDTQY
TRBJ2-2 TRBV6-5 AGKKREPNTGELF
TRBJ2-3 TRBV7-8 ASSWGLAGRTDTQY
TRBJ1-5 TRBV5-1 ASSLGIDQPQH
TRBJ2-2 TRBV25-1 ASSGSPGLAVTGELF
TRBJ2-7 TRBV7-2 ASKTRDRGNEQY
TRBJ2-7 TRBV2 ASSEAGVYEQY
TRBJ1-5 TRBV6-1 ASSEAVRNQPQH
TRBJ1-2 TRBV19 ASSIDRNSYYGYT
TRBJ2-7 TRBV19 ASSGGLETYEQY